This T cell receptor beta chain was found in a study of post-analysis software for immune sequencing data. As for the study in general: Some patients lacked subtype; others had relapsing-remitting, secondary progressive or progressive-relapsing disease.

Unique molecular identifiers were present in the TCR beta cDNA libraries. cDNA molecules numbering approximately 500,000 came from roughly 1.1 to 9.2 million T cells. TCRdb analysed the PCR reads with MiXCR anew, one entry per CDR3 protein. The top ten hold about 4.8% of the sample, which has 820,000 or so distinct CDR3 sequences, around 53% seen once. CDR3 length equals 15 residues. V dropped 6 bases and J dropped 2; count of bases not matched to a gene: 6. General study results and limits: Those samples that were prepared in the same batch co-clustered strongly by F measure. In multiple sclerosis, normalized Chao1 diversity was significantly below that of controls. About five TRBV segments were more frequent in patients than controls; TRBV5-6, TRBV5-1 and TRBV20-1 belonged to this group.

A remark on this clonotype: Its specificity is not known.

This TCR was sampled from a girl under 18 with multiple sclerosis. This sequence joins TRBV12-3 or TRBV12-4 and TRBJ1-2; 10 positions agree with TRBD1. Input material: blood. The CDR3 coding sequence is TGTGCCAGCAGCTCCGGGACAGGGGAGAACTATGGCTACACCTTC. Its protein is CASSSGTGENYGYTF.